This TCR beta chain was recorded in a study of T cell responses to AZD1222 COVID-19 vaccine. Whole-study context: Second-dose recipients at about 4 or about 12 weeks were treated as one pooled group. Findings and caveats of the study: Unmutated variant regions are reportedly the target of nearly half of TCRs that are spike-specific. Once two AZD1222 doses were given, Spike-specific TCR breadth and depth went up.

The V gene's germline CDR1 is LGHNA and CDR2 YSLEER. V lost 4 bases and J lost 5, with 20 bases in between. The CDR3 is 16 amino acids. Measured with immunoSEQ multiplex PCR; TCRdb has only the in-frame clones, and not every one. The sample contains 140,000 to 150,000 clones, about 91% of which appear only once. Concerning this clone: The antigen is undetermined.

The chain joins TRBV4-3 to TRBJ1-1; a weak D match, TRBD1 (6 bases). The sequence was obtained from an adult in good health. This sample comprised peripheral blood, obtained on day 0 of AZD1222 vaccination. The CDR3 protein is CASSPRQVVRRTEAFF. Here the CDR3 DNA reads TGCGCCAGCAGCCCCCGACAGGTCGTACGGCGTACTGAAGCTTTCTTT.